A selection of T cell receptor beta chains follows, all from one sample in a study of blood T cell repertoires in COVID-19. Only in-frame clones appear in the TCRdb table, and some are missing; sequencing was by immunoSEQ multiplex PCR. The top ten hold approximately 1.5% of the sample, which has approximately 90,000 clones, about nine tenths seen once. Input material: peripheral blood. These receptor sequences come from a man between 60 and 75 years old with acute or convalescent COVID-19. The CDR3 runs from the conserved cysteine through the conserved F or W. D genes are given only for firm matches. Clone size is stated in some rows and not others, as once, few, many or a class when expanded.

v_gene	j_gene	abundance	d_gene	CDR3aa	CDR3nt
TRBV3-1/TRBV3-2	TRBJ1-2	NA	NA	CASSQDAGWRGNYGYTF	TGTGCCAGCAGCCAAGACGCAGGATGGAGAGGGAACTATGGCTACACCTTC
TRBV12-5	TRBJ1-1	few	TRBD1	CASGRNPGGSPTEAFF	TGTGCTAGTGGCCGAAATCCAGGGGGGTCCCCGACTGAAGCTTTCTTT
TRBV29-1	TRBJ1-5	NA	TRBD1	CSAQQGNSNQPQHF	TGCAGCGCACAACAGGGGAATAGCAATCAGCCCCAGCATTTT
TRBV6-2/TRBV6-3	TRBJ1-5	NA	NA	CASSIQGFNQPQHF	TGTGCCAGCAGTATCCAGGGCTTCAATCAGCCCCAGCATTTT
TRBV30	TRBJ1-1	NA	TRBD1	CAWRAGSLQGDTEAFF	TGTGCCTGGAGGGCAGGATCCTTGCAGGGGGACACTGAAGCTTTCTTT
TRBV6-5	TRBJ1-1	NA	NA	CASSYSNLGPNTEAFF	TGTGCCAGCAGTTACTCGAATCTTGGGCCGAACACTGAAGCTTTCTTT
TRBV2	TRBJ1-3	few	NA	CASSPTYGIANTIYF	TGTGCCAGCAGTCCTACTTACGGGATCGCAAACACCATATATTTT
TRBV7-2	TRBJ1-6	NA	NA	CASSRGRLQNSPLHF	TGTGCCAGCAGCAGAGGTCGCCTTCAAAATTCACCCCTCCACTTT
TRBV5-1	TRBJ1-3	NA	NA	CASSLTGPGNTIYF	TGCGCCAGCAGCTTGACAGGGCCTGGAAACACCATATATTTT
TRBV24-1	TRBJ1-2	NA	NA	CATSETGNYGYTF	TGTGCCACCAGTGAGACAGGAAACTATGGCTACACCTTC
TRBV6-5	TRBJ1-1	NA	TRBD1	CASSYSRQGGEAFF	TGTGCCAGCAGTTACTCTAGGCAGGGGGGTGAAGCTTTCTTT
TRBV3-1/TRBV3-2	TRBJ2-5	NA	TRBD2	CASSQRVGGAPETQYF	TGTGCCAGCAGCCAAAGGGTCGGGGGGGCCCCGGAGACCCAGTACTTC
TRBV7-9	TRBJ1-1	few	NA	CASSFPTWETEAFF	TGTGCCAGCAGCTTCCCGACCTGGGAGACTGAAGCTTTCTTT
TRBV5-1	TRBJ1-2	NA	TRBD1	CASSLSVGGTGYGYTF	TGCGCCAGCAGTTTATCTGTAGGAGGGACAGGCTATGGCTACACCTTC
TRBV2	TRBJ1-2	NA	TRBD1	CASGGDRGYGYTF	TGTGCCAGCGGTGGGGACAGGGGCTATGGCTACACCTTC
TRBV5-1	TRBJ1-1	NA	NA	CASSFQGRVNTEAFF	TGCGCCAGCAGCTTCCAGGGTCGGGTGAACACTGAAGCTTTCTTT
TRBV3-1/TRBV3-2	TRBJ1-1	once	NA	CASSQGPGAGAFF	TGTGCCAGCAGCCAAGGCCCAGGTGCGGGAGCTTTCTTT
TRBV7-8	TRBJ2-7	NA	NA	CASSATHGGTYEQYF	TGTGCCAGCAGCGCCACCCACGGGGGAACCTACGAGCAGTACTTC
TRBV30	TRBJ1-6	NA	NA	CAWLQAGAYSPLHF	TGTGCCTGGCTTCAAGCAGGGGCCTATTCACCCCTCCACTTT
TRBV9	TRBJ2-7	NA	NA	CASSVAAGYSYEQYF	TGTGCCAGCAGCGTAGCTGCGGGGTACTCCTACGAGCAGTACTTC
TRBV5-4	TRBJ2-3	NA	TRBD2	CASSSNGGALTDTQYF	TGTGCCAGCAGCAGTAACGGGGGGGCCTTAACAGATACGCAGTATTTT
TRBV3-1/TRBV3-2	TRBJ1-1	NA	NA	CASSQAGREAFF	TGTGCCAGCAGCCAAGCGGGAAGAGAAGCTTTCTTT
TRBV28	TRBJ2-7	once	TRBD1	CASSWTGESYEQYF	TGTGCCAGCAGCTGGACAGGGGAATCCTACGAGCAGTACTTC